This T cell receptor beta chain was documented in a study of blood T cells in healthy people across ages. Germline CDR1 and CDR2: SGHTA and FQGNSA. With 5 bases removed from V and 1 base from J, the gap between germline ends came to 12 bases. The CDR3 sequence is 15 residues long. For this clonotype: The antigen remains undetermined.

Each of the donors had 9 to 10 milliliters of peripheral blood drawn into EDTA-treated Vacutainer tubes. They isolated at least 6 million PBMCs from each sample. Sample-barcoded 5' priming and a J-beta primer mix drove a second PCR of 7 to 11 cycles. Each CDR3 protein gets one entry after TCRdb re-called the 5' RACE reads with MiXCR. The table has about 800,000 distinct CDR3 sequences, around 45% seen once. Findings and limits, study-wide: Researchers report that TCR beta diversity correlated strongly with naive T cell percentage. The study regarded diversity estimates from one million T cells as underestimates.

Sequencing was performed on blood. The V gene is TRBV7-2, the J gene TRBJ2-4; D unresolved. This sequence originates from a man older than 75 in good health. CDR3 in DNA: TGTGCCAGCAGCCCCCCTTTCCGGGCCAAAAACATTCAGTACTTC. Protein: CASSPPFRAKNIQYF.